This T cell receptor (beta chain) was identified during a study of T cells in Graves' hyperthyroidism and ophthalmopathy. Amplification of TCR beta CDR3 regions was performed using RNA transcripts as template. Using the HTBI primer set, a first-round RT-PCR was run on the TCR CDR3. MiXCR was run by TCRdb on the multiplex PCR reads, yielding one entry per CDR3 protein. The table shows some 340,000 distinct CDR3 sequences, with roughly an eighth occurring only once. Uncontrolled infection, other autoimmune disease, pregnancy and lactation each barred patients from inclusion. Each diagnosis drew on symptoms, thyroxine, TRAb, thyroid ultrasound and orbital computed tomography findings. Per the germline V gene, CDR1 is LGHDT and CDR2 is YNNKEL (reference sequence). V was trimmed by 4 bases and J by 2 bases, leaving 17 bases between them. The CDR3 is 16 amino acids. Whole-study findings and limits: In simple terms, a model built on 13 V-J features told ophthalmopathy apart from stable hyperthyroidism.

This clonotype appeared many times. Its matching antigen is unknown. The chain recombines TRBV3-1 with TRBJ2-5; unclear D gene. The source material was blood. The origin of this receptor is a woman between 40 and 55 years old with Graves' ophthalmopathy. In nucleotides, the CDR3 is TGTGCCAGCAGCCCCCGGGTCCTGACCTTTCAAGAGACCCAGTACTTC. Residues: CASSPRVLTFQETQYF.